These T cell receptor beta chains were read from a single sample in a study of T-cell memory formation after mild COVID-19. TCRdb reanalysed the 5' RACE reads using MiXCR and keeps one entry per CDR3 protein. The sample includes around 510,000 distinct CDR3 sequences, about 20% of them seen just once. The sequencing sample was made of PBMCs or a T cell subset sorted from them (not recorded which). Receptors were obtained from an adult woman who had mild COVID-19 (a few samples of this study predate the infection). Cell type and time point are not known. Both conserved end residues are part of each CDR3. D genes are given only for firm matches. Size is stated for part of the rows, as once, few or many counts, or as a class when the clone is expanded.

TRBV11-2	TRBJ1-1	.	.	CASSLARALNTEAFF	TGTGCCAGCAGCTTAGCTAGAGCCCTGAACACTGAAGCTTTCTTT
TRBV2	TRBJ1-1	.	.	CASSSGQISILNTEAFF	TGTGCCAGCAGTTCCGGACAGATTAGTATCCTGAACACTGAAGCTTTCTTT
TRBV7-9	TRBJ2-6	.	few	CASSLSGWVGANVLTF	TGTGCCAGCAGCCTATCGGGCTGGGTGGGGGCCAACGTCCTGACTTTC
TRBV7-3	TRBJ2-3	.	many	CASSLQGRRTDTQYF	TGTGCCAGCAGCTTACAGGGGCGCAGGACAGATACGCAGTATTTT
TRBV5-1	TRBJ2-7	TRBD2	many	CASSLAAGAYEQYF	TGCGCCAGCAGCTTGGCAGCGGGGGCCTACGAGCAGTACTTC
TRBV12-3/TRBV12-4	TRBJ1-5	.	.	CASSLPPQGPDQPQHF	TGTGCCAGCAGTTTACCCCCGCAGGGACCAGATCAGCCCCAGCATTTT
TRBV6-5	TRBJ2-3	.	.	CASSEPGPTQYF	TGTGCCAGCAGTGAGCCGGGCCCTACGCAGTATTTT
TRBV5-4	TRBJ2-2	.	once	CASSSGPRRGTGELLF	TGTGCCAGCAGCTCTGGGCCCCGGCGCGGCACCGGGGAGCTGCTCTTT
TRBV5-5	TRBJ2-7	TRBD1	.	CASSSQGVFTFSYEQYF	TGTGCCAGCAGCTCCCAGGGGGTTTTTACGTTCTCCTACGAGCAGTACTTC
TRBV5-1	TRBJ2-2	.	.	CASSLVVSNTGELFF	TGCGCCAGCAGCTTGGTCGTCTCCAACACCGGGGAGCTGTTTTTT
TRBV11-3	TRBJ2-5	.	few	CASSLGAKETQYF	TGTGCCAGCAGCTTGGGGGCCAAAGAGACCCAGTACTTC
TRBV4-3	TRBJ2-3	.	few	CASSLGSTQYF	TGCGCCAGCAGCCTCGGGTCTACGCAGTATTTT
TRBV24-1	TRBJ2-1	TRBD2	.	CATSDLGAGAYNEQFF	TGTGCCACCAGTGATTTAGGAGCGGGAGCCTACAATGAGCAGTTCTTC
TRBV6-5	TRBJ2-2	.	few	CASSYSAGTPTGELFF	TGTGCCAGCAGTTACTCGGCGGGGACTCCCACCGGGGAGCTGTTTTTT
TRBV9	TRBJ1-3	.	.	CASSVGDYSGNTIYF	TGTGCCAGCAGCGTAGGGGACTATTCTGGAAACACCATATATTTT
TRBV12-3/TRBV12-4	TRBJ1-1	.	few	CASRGAGEDTEAFF	TGTGCCAGCAGGGGAGCAGGGGAAGACACTGAAGCTTTCTTT
TRBV14	TRBJ2-3	.	.	CASSQWRSSADTQYF	TGTGCCAGCAGCCAATGGAGGTCGTCTGCAGATACGCAGTATTTT
TRBV6-6	TRBJ1-6	TRBD1	.	CASSYTGDSSPLHF	TGTGCCAGCAGTTACACCGGGGACAGCTCACCCCTCCACTTT
TRBV20-1	TRBJ2-5	TRBD2	many	CSAMPLAGAQETQYF	TGCAGTGCTATGCCACTAGCGGGAGCACAAGAGACCCAGTACTTC
TRBV5-4	TRBJ2-6	TRBD2	.	CASSLGVAGGSGANVLTF	TGTGCCAGCAGCTTGGGAGTAGCGGGGGGCTCTGGGGCCAACGTCCTGACTTTC
TRBV5-5	TRBJ2-2	TRBD2	.	CASSRWGGLNTGELFF	TGTGCCAGCAGCCGCTGGGGGGGTTTGAACACCGGGGAGCTGTTTTTT
TRBV9	TRBJ2-2	.	.	CASSARGTGNVAGELFF	TGTGCCAGCAGCGCCCGAGGCACAGGGAATGTAGCCGGGGAGCTGTTTTTT
TRBV24-1	TRBJ1-5	.	.	CATSDLTDSQPQHF	TGTGCCACCAGTGACCTGACGGACAGTCAGCCCCAGCATTTT
TRBV11-2	TRBJ2-7	TRBD2	.	CASSLVRGAYEQYF	TGTGCCAGCAGCTTAGTGCGGGGGGCCTACGAGCAGTACTTC
TRBV5-1	TRBJ2-7	.	few	CASTSNGYEQYF	TGCGCCAGCACATCAAACGGCTACGAGCAGTACTTC
TRBV7-9	TRBJ2-5	TRBD2	.	CASSLGLAGKTQYF	TGTGCCAGCAGCTTAGGACTAGCAGGAAAGACCCAGTACTTC
TRBV7-9	TRBJ2-7	TRBD1	few	CASSLAPGGSGEQYF	TGTGCCAGCAGCTTAGCGCCAGGGGGATCGGGCGAGCAGTACTTC
TRBV3-1	TRBJ1-2	.	.	CASSPGVSKGYTF	TGTGCCAGCAGCCCCGGGGTTTCGAAAGGCTACACCTTC
TRBV5-4	TRBJ2-7	TRBD2	.	CASSLDTTSGYEQYF	TGTGCCAGCAGCTTGGACACGACTAGCGGCTACGAGCAGTACTTC
TRBV5-1	TRBJ2-7	TRBD1	.	CASSLAGTGHEQYF	TGCGCCAGCAGCTTGGCCGGGACAGGGCACGAGCAGTACTTC
TRBV24-1	TRBJ2-5	TRBD2	few	CATSPGGAGPQETQYF	TGTGCCACCAGTCCCGGTGGAGCGGGACCGCAAGAGACCCAGTACTTC
TRBV20-1	TRBJ2-7	TRBD1	.	CSARGFRDRGYEQYF	TGCAGTGCTAGAGGCTTCCGGGACAGGGGCTACGAGCAGTACTTC
TRBV4-3	TRBJ2-7	.	.	CASSQDDSLDEQYF	TGCGCCAGCAGCCAAGATGACAGTCTCGACGAGCAGTACTTC
TRBV12-3/TRBV12-4	TRBJ1-1	TRBD1	.	CASSATGGLTEAFF	TGTGCCAGCAGTGCCACAGGGGGTCTTACTGAAGCTTTCTTT
TRBV5-1	TRBJ2-2	TRBD1	.	CASSPRGGDTGELFF	TGCGCCAGCAGCCCCAGAGGGGGCGATACCGGGGAGCTGTTTTTT
TRBV6-5	TRBJ1-3	TRBD1	.	CASNRGTGDATIYF	TGTGCCAGCAACCGCGGGACAGGGGACGCCACCATATATTTT
TRBV7-2	TRBJ2-2	TRBD2	.	CASSLRGGSTGELFF	TGTGCCAGCAGCTTACGGGGGGGCTCCACCGGGGAGCTGTTTTTT